This is a list of T cell receptor beta chains from one sample in a study of T cells after yellow fever vaccination. TCRdb re-called the 5' RACE reads through MiXCR, storing one row per CDR3 protein. The sample yields hundreds of thousands of distinct CDR3 sequences, under 20% seen once. This specimen consisted of PBMCs, obtained before the yellow fever booster vaccination. Every receptor here comes from a man aged 18 to 29 who received the YFV17D yellow fever vaccine. The conserved cysteine and the conserved F or W are not part of the CDR3 here.

>TRBV24-1|TRBJ2-3
ATSDLQTSGDTQY
>TRBV12-3/TRBV12-4|TRBJ1-2
ASGITGDGYT
>TRBV7-2|TRBJ2-5
ASSLVLADQETQY
>TRBV7-9|TRBJ2-5
ASSLRLASFQETQY
>TRBV6-5|TRBJ2-1
ASAGTSGGHEQF
>TRBV6-5|TRBJ1-6
ASSTIRDSHSDLH
>TRBV28|TRBJ1-1
ASSFSDGTEAF
>TRBV20-1|TRBJ2-1
SARDPWSGGRSYNEQF
>TRBV20-1|TRBJ2-7
SARVDSYEQY
>TRBV9|TRBJ2-3
ASSADQGLGDTQY
>TRBV2|TRBJ2-1
ASRETVNNEQF
>TRBV6-2/TRBV6-3|TRBJ2-7
ASSYGRDRGHEQY
>TRBV6-1|TRBJ2-3
ASSEGTGGADTQY
>TRBV7-9|TRBJ2-6
ASSATDRVSGANVLT
>TRBV11-3|TRBJ1-2
ASIYSGYT
>TRBV10-2|TRBJ1-3
ASRRDSAQPGNTIY
>TRBV3-1|TRBJ2-5
ASTQRTGETQY
>TRBV20-1|TRBJ2-5
SARDRGGGQETQY
>TRBV5-1|TRBJ1-1
ASSSQGMMNTEAF
>TRBV6-5|TRBJ2-1
ASAISFYQSANEQF
>TRBV7-2|TRBJ2-1
ASSLGGLLNEQF
>TRBV6-2/TRBV6-3|TRBJ2-5
ASTPPDRGQETQY
>TRBV9|TRBJ2-1
ASSGRLAGYNEQF
>TRBV7-9|TRBJ2-1
ASSLLTGRLAGGLHEQF
>TRBV20-1|TRBJ2-2
SARASGGLTGELF
>TRBV11-2|TRBJ1-6
ASSFPPSPLH
>TRBV19|TRBJ2-4
ASSITGEQAKNIQY
>TRBV7-9|TRBJ2-1
ASSLVWGNEQF
>TRBV12-3/TRBV12-4|TRBJ2-7
ASSPSDRGHEQY
>TRBV7-2|TRBJ1-2
ASSLYSIST
>TRBV5-5|TRBJ1-1
ASSLNVDTEAF
>TRBV18|TRBJ1-1
ASSPDQIQNTEAF
>TRBV12-3/TRBV12-4|TRBJ1-5
ASKLGSNQPQH
>TRBV12-3/TRBV12-4|TRBJ1-2
ASSFVQGLAYGYT
>TRBV4-3|TRBJ2-2
ASSRRRLGGTGELF
>TRBV29-1|TRBJ2-5
SVPRGGRETQY
>TRBV7-9|TRBJ1-2
ASSLININYGYT
>TRBV5-1|TRBJ2-7
ASSTIAGGSYEQY
>TRBV7-6|TRBJ2-4
ASSLEGNKNIQY
>TRBV4-3|TRBJ2-7
ASSQDLLGYEQY
>TRBV7-2|TRBJ2-5
ASSLVSRGGQETQY
>TRBV7-2|TRBJ2-7
ASSSQGLFYEQY
>TRBV3-1|TRBJ2-2
ASSGPGSNTGELF
>TRBV6-6|TRBJ1-5
ASSSDRVFQPQH
>TRBV7-2|TRBJ1-3
ASSQRGSGNTIY
>TRBV6-5|TRBJ2-1
ASRALAGGPRNEQF
>TRBV6-5|TRBJ1-2
ASSIQGRAGYT
>TRBV20-1|TRBJ2-1
SAVVEQF
>TRBV20-1|TRBJ2-2
SARGLNTGELF
>TRBV20-1|TRBJ1-5
SALTGDQPQH
>TRBV29-1|TRBJ2-1
SVDRTYNEQF
>TRBV29-1|TRBJ2-6
SVERRSNSGANVLT
>TRBV18|TRBJ2-3
ASSRGSGGVSDTQY
>TRBV18|TRBJ1-2
ASSPAGDNGYT
>TRBV28|TRBJ1-1
ASSLLTTEAF
>TRBV6-5|TRBJ2-1
ASSRLAGGAYNEQF
>TRBV19|TRBJ1-1
ASSQSVSAEAF
>TRBV7-3|TRBJ2-5
ASSLSGTLGETQY
>TRBV7-2|TRBJ1-5
ASSFYGQGDFNQPQH